The sequence of this T cell receptor (beta chain) was determined in a study of T-cell reconstitution after alpha-beta-depleted transplantation in children. TCRbeta library preparation incorporated unique molecular identifiers. A single record per CDR3 protein comes from TCRdb applying MiXCR to the PCR reads. In the table there are about 580,000 distinct CDR3 sequences, 25% to 30% of which are singletons. The source is a boy less than two years old with Wiskott-Aldrich syndrome, due to receive a stem cell transplant. Specimen: PBMCs, collected before TCRalphabeta/CD19-depleted stem cell transplant.

CDR3 protein: CASRDKNSPLHF. CDR3 nucleotides: TGTGCCAGCAGAGACAAGAATTCACCCCTCCACTTT. The chain employs TRBV7-9 and TRBJ1-6; D unresolved. This CDR3 is built from 12 residues. The germline gives CDR1 SEHNR, CDR2 FQNEAQ (reference sequence). Between the trimmed V and J ends, which lost 6 bases and 7 bases, there was a span of 7 bases.